This T cell receptor (beta chain) was recorded in a study of blood T cell repertoires in COVID-19 (TCRdb year 2020). Background for the entire study: The collaborator samples originated in the United States, Italy and Spain and spanned the acute and convalescent phases of COVID-19. The material from the prospective study consisted of cDNA or gDNA derived from T cells, B-cell-depleted T cells, or PBMCs. Deeply sampled blood TCRbeta repertoires from subjects exposed to, actively infected with, or recovered from COVID-19 were included in the dataset. The repertoires were made available in a free public database intended to serve as a resource for research on the immune response to SARS-CoV-2. Samples came from the ongoing ImmuneRACE study (first 160 participants) plus 1,254 subjects from 6 global collaborators. Nearly every sample came with metadata listing a de-identified subject ID, COVID-19 status, age in years and sex. Where HLA class I and class II types were available, the types were taken from metadata supplied by the sample provider, not from assay-based typing.

About this clone itself: Its antigen remains unidentified. It has no much larger one-base neighbor in the sample; base qualities were not kept.

The germline V end is reduced by 5 bases and the J end by 2 bases; junction bases left unmatched: 4. The germline V gene (reference sequence) gives CDR1 as LNHDA and CDR2 as SQIVND. The CDR3 measures 15 amino acids from cysteine to phenylalanine. The only DNA kept is the CDR3, 45 bases in frame from the first base. TCRbeta CDR3 regions were amplified from genomic DNA using the immunoSEQ Assay, a bias-controlled multiplex PCR. In the paper's pipeline: Nucleated cell counts per sample were estimated from amplification of reference gene primers within the assay. To quantify the absolute abundance of each unique TCRbeta CDR3 rearrangement, sequence reads were collapsed and filtered. For each sample, productive Simpson clonality was calculated as the square root of Simpson's diversity index over productive rearrangements. TCRdb retrieved this table from immuneACCESS and kept in-frame rearrangements only. Not all clones are present; in checked studies, unresolved V genes account for under half, and no reason is known for the remainder. The D gene and trimming were derived from the DNA, and the V and J assignments and clone size from that table. For this sample there are over 30,000 clones; roughly nine tenths appear just once. Approximately 5% of the sample is held by the ten biggest clonotypes.

Each collaborating institution followed its own protocols to collect whole blood in K2EDTA tubes. For TCRbeta analysis, collaborator samples were shipped as frozen whole blood, as isolated PBMCs, or as DNA extracted from either sample type. The paper's findings and limits, for the study overall: The quantity of clinical and demographic metadata differed by source and by participant and was supplied without curation.

The sample taken for sequencing was peripheral blood. This clonotype was obtained from a human donor in a cohort sampled during active COVID-19. This chain is built from TRBV19 and TRBJ1-5, and 9 bases in between align with TRBD1. The encoded CDR3 is CASSLGQGGNQPQHF. The bases are TGTGCCAGTAGTCTGGGACAGGGCGGCAATCAGCCCCAGCATTTT.